The source of this TCR beta chain is a study of blood T cell repertoires in COVID-19. Turning to the study itself: The samples span acute and convalescent COVID-19 from the United States, Italy and Spain. T cells, B-cell-depleted T cells, or PBMCs supplied cDNA or gDNA.

This clone was seen only a few times. V lost 8 bases and J 2 bases, leaving 13 bases between the germline ends. Germline values: CDR1 MNHEY, CDR2 SVGAGI. The CDR3 spans 13 residues. Authors' methods: Amplification with reference gene primers provided the estimates of nucleated cell counts. Profiled with immunoSEQ multiplex PCR; TCRdb holds only in-frame clones, not every one. D and trimming come from the DNA, and the V and J calls and clone size come from that table. The sample lists 120,000 to 150,000 clones; roughly 89% were seen once. This receptor was taken from a human donor in a cohort sampled during active COVID-19. This chain connects TRBV6-5 to TRBJ2-7; maybe TRBD1 (6 bases). Material: peripheral blood. The CDR3 nucleotides read TGTGCCAGCTCAACAGGGACACCCTACGAGCAGTACTTC. Encoded protein: CASSTGTPYEQYF.